Listed below are T cell receptor beta chains from one sample, sequenced in a study of blood T cell repertoires in COVID-19. Profiled with immunoSEQ multiplex PCR; TCRdb holds only in-frame clones, not every one. The table has more than 75,000 clones, roughly 90% seen once. Material for sequencing was peripheral blood. The source of these receptors is a man aged 45 to 65 with COVID-19, enrolled during active disease. Both conserved end residues are part of each CDR3. D genes are given only for firm matches. Where a row states a size, it is once, few, many or the class of an expanded clone; other rows omit it.

-,TRBJ1-2,TRBV5-4,-,CASSTEQGYYGYTF,TGTGCCAGCAGCACCGAACAGGGATACTATGGCTACACCTTC
-,TRBJ2-5,TRBV18,once,CASSLTTAAETQYF,TGTGCCAGCTCACTAACGACAGCCGCGGAGACCCAGTACTTC
-,TRBJ2-7,TRBV11-1,-,CASSLLWQGRSEQYF,TGTGCCAGCAGCTTACTTTGGCAGGGAAGGAGTGAGCAGTACTTC
TRBD1,TRBJ1-6,TRBV10-3,few,CAISESISGQGASYNSPLHF,TGTGCCATCAGTGAGTCGATCTCAGGACAGGGGGCCTCCTATAATTCACCCCTCCACTTT
-,TRBJ2-3,TRBV5-1,once,CASSLGASTDTQYF,TGCGCCAGCAGCTTGGGCGCTAGCACAGATACGCAGTATTTT
-,TRBJ1-1,TRBV4-3,-,CASSQGHRKTEAFF,TGCGCCAGCAGCCAAGGACACCGGAAAACTGAAGCTTTCTTT
-,TRBJ2-5,TRBV30,few,CAWRNKGVGETQYF,TGTGCCTGGAGGAATAAAGGGGTAGGGGAGACCCAGTACTTC
TRBD2,TRBJ2-3,TRBV5-1,once,CASSFPGLAVTDTQYF,TGCGCCAGCAGCTTCCCCGGACTAGCGGTCACAGATACGCAGTATTTT
-,TRBJ1-4,TRBV5-6,once,CASSFSGEKLFF,TGTGCCAGCAGCTTTTCAGGTGAAAAACTGTTTTTT
TRBD1,TRBJ2-5,TRBV7-2,-,CASSGTGGEGETQYF,TGTGCCAGCAGCGGTACAGGGGGCGAGGGAGAGACCCAGTACTTC
-,TRBJ1-4,TRBV12-3/TRBV12-4,-,CASSLRTLEKLFF,TGTGCCAGCAGCTTGCGGACACTAGAAAAACTGTTTTTT
-,TRBJ1-3,TRBV7-9,-,CASSSRRGNTIYF,TGTGCCAGCAGCTCTAGACGGGGAAACACCATATATTTT
-,TRBJ1-1,TRBV9,-,CASQREQDTEAFF,TGTGCCAGCCAAAGGGAGCAGGACACTGAAGCTTTCTTT
TRBD1,TRBJ1-4,TRBV6-5,-,CASRLTGGGEKLFF,TGTGCCAGCAGGCTGACAGGGGGGGGTGAAAAACTGTTTTTT
TRBD1,TRBJ1-1,TRBV15,-,CATSGTVNTEAFF,TGTGCCACCAGCGGGACAGTAAACACTGAAGCTTTCTTT
-,TRBJ2-1,TRBV7-2,-,CASSLFRGNEQFF,TGTGCCAGCAGCTTATTCAGAGGCAATGAGCAGTTCTTC
TRBD2,TRBJ2-5,TRBV6-5,-,CASSYSLAGDQETQYF,TGTGCCAGCAGTTACTCCCTAGCGGGGGACCAAGAGACCCAGTACTTC
-,TRBJ1-1,TRBV13,-,CASSYRLYTEAFF,TGTGCCAGCAGCTACCGGTTGTACACTGAAGCTTTCTTT
TRBD2,TRBJ2-3,TRBV6-5,few,CASRTSGGADTQYF,TGTGCCAGCAGGACTAGCGGGGGCGCAGATACGCAGTATTTT
-,TRBJ2-1,TRBV6-1,-,CASSEQNEQFF,TGTGCCAGCAGTGAACAGAATGAGCAGTTCTTC